This entry is about one T cell receptor (beta chain). V was pared by 2 bases and J by 3 bases, with 6 bases of the junction left unmatched. The CDR3 is 16 residues long. Germline assignment: CDR1 SGHTA and CDR2 FQGTGA. Using immunoSEQ multiplex PCR, the repertoire was profiled, and TCRdb retains in-frame clones only, with some absent. The table includes around 310,000 clones, over 85% detected once. This record belongs to a study of blood T cell repertoires in COVID-19. V and J are TRBV7-3 and TRBJ2-2; TRBD2 matches 7 bases. This TCR derives from a woman in her 30s who had recovered from COVID-19. The sequencing input was PBMCs or T cells enriched from blood (not recorded which). This CDR3 is CASSLGGGSYTGELFF. CDR3 DNA sequence: TGTGCCAGCAGCTTAGGCGGCGGGAGTTACACCGGGGAGCTGTTTTTT.